The clone carrying this TCR beta chain was counted many times. Its antigen is undetermined. A 5'RACE reaction primed in the constant segment made cDNA libraries of TCR alpha and TCR beta, and these carried sample barcodes and UMIs. TCRdb reprocessed the 5' RACE reads via MiXCR and lists one record per CDR3 protein. This sample yields hundreds of thousands of distinct CDR3 sequences, of which around 17% are seen a single time; under 25% belongs to the top ten. The data are from a study of T-cell memory formation after mild COVID-19. Study-wide results and caveats: SARS-CoV-2 specificity of second-wave clones peaking day 37 was unconfirmed.

V was shortened by 7 bases and J by 0 bases, with 4 bases between the two germline ends. From germline, CDR1 is LNHDA and CDR2 SQIVND (reference sequence). The CDR3 has 13 residues. The specimen was PBMCs or a T cell subset sorted from them (not recorded which). The sequence was collected from a man in his late teens or twenties who had mild COVID-19 (a few samples of this study predate the infection). Cell type and time point are not known. This chain connects TRBV19 to TRBJ2-6; D is unresolved. The CDR3 spells CASTVSGANVLTF. In DNA form, the CDR3 reads TGTGCCAGTACTGTCTCTGGGGCCAACGTCCTGACTTTC.